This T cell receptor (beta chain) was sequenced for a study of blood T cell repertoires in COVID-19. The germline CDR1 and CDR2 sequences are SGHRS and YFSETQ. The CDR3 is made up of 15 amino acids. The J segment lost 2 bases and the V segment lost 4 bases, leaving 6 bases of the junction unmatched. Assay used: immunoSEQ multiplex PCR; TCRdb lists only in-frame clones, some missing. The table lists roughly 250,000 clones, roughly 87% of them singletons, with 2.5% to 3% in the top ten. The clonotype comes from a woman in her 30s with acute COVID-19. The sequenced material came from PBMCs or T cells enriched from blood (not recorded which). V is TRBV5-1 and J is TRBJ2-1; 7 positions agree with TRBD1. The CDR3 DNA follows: TGCGCCAGCAGCCTCGGGACAGCGACCTACAATGAGCAGTTCTTC. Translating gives CASSLGTATYNEQFF.